Below, one T cell receptor beta chain is given with its context. Its antigen is unknown. The sample is drawn from a study of vaccination and CD4 T cells after COVID-19. Turning to the study itself: Post-COVID draws followed diagnosis by a median roughly 99 days (range 35 to 161). Overlapping SARS-CoV-2, HCoV-NL63, HCoV-OC43 and HCoV-229E spike peptides stimulated the cells. Controls had a CEFX pool, an HIV-1 Nef pool, or no peptide added.

Oncomine TCR Beta short-read sequencing was applied to DNA from cultured CD4+ T cells. Via MiXCR, TCRdb re-called the PCR reads, giving one row per CDR3 protein. The table includes 15,000 to 20,000 distinct CDR3 sequences, over 55% detected once. Treatment meaning: 10-day PBMC culture with coronavirus spike peptide pools or control peptides (ViraFEST assay). Trimming took off 2 bases at V and 15 bases at J, with 11 bases between the two ends. The CDR3 covers 11 residues. The V gene's germline CDR1 is SEHNR and CDR2 FQNEAQ (reference sequence). General study results and limits: The study found median SARS-CoV-2-reactive clonotypes rising from roughly 21 to 40, not significantly.

This clonotype was sampled from a human donor who had recovered from COVID-19. Material for sequencing was CD4+ T cells from blood, cultured in vitro. The chain carries TRBV7-9 and TRBJ2-4; the D gene is possibly TRBD2 (5 bases). The CDR3 DNA sequence: TGTGCCAGCAGCTTAAAAGAGGGAAGGTACTTC. Residues: CASSLKEGRYF.